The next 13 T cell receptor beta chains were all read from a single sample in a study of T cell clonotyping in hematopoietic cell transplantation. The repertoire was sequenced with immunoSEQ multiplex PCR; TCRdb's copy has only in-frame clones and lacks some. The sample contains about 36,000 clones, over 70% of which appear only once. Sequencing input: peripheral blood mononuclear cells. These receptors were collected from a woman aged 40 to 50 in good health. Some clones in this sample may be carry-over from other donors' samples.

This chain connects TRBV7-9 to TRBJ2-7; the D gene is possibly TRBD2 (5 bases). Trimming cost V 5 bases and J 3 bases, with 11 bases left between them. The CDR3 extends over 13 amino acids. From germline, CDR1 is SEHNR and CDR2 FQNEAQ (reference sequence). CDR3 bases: TGTGCCAGCAGCGTTACGGGGTTCTACGAGCAGTACTTC. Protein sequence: CASSVTGFYEQYF.

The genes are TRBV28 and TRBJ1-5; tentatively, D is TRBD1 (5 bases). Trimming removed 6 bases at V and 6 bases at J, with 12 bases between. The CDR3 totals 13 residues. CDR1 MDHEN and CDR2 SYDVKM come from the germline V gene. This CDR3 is CASRVGGIQPQHF. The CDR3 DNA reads TGTGCCAGCAGGGTGGGGGGGATTCAGCCCCAGCATTTT.

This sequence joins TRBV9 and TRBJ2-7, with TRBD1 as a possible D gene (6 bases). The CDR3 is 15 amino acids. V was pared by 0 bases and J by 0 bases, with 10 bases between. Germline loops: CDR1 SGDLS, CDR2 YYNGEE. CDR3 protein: CASSVATGSSYEQYF. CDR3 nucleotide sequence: TGTGCCAGCAGCGTAGCTACAGGGAGCTCCTACGAGCAGTACTTC. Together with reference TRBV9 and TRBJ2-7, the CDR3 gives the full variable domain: DSGVTQTPKHLITATGQRVTLRCSPRSGDLSVYWYQQSLDQGLQFLIQYYNGEERAKGNILERFSAQQFPDLHSELNLSSLELGDSALYFCASSVATGSSYEQYFGPGTRLTVT.

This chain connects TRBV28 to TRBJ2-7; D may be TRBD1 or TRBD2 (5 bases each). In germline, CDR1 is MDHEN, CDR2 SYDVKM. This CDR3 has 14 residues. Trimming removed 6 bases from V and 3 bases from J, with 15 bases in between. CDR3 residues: CASRRTNEGYEQYF. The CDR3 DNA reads TGTGCCAGCAGGAGGACAAACGAGGGCTACGAGCAGTACTTC.

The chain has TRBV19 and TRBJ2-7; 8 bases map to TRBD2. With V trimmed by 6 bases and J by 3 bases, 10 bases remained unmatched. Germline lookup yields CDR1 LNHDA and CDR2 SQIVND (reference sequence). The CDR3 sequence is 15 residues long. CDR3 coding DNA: TGTGCCAGTAGCGCGGACGGCGGGAGGAACTACGAGCAGTACTTC. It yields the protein CASSADGGRNYEQYF. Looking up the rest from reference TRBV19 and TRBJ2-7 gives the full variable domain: DGGITQSPKYLFRKEGQNVTLSCEQNLNHDAMYWYRQDPGQGLRLIYYSQIVNDFQKGDIAEGYSVSREKKESFPLTVTSAQKNPTAFYLCASSADGGRNYEQYFGPGTRLTVT.

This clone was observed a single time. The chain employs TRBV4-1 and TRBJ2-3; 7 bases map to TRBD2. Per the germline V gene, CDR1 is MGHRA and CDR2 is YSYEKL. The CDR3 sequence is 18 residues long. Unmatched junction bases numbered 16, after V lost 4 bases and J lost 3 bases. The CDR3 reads CASSLRTLGAGDTDTQYF. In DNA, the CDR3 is TGCGCCAGCAGCCTACGTACCCTTGGGGCGGGAGATACAGATACGCAGTATTTT.

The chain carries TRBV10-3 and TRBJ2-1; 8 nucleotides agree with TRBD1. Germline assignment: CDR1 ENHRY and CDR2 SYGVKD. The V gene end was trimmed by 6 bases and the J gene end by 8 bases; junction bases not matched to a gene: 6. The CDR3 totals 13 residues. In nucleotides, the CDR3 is TGTGCCATCAGCGGACAGGGTGGCCATGAGCAGTTCTTC. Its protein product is CAISGQGGHEQFF.

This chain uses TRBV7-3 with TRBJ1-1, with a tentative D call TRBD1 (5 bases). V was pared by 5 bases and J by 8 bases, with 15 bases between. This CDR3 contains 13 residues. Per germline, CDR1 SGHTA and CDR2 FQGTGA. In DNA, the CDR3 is TGTGCCAGCAGCCTGGACCGGGACGACGAAGCTTTCTTT. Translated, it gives CASSLDRDDEAFF.

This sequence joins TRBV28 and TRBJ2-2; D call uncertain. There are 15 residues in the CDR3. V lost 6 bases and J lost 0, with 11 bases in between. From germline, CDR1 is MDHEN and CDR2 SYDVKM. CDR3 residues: CASSPMHTNTGELFF. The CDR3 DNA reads TGTGCCAGCAGCCCTATGCATACGAACACCGGGGAGCTGTTTTTT.

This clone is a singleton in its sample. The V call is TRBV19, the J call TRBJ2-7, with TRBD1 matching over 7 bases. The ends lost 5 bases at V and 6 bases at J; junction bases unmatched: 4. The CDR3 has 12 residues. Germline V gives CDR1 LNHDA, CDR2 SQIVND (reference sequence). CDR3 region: CASSPGTAEQYF. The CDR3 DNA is TGTGCCAGTAGTCCCGGGACAGCCGAGCAGTACTTC.

The CDR3 loop is CASIGLGSSGNTIYF. In nucleotides, the CDR3 is TGTGCCTCCATAGGACTGGGTAGCTCTGGAAACACCATATATTTT. The chain links TRBV28 to TRBJ1-3; D call uncertain. V was clipped by 11 bases and J by 0 bases, with 17 bases between them. Germline values: CDR1 MDHEN, CDR2 SYDVKM. The CDR3 has 15 residues.

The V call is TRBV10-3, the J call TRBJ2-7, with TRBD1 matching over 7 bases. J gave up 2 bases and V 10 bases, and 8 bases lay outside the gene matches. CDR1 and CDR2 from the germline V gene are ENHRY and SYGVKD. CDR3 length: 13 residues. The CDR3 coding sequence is TGTGCCACGAACCGGGACAGTGCCTACGAGCAGTACTTC. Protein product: CATNRDSAYEQYF.

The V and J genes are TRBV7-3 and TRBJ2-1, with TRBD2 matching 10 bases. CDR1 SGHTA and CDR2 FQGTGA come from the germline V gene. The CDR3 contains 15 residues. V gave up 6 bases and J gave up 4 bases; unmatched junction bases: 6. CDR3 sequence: CASRASGSWYNEQFF. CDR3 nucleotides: TGTGCCAGCAGGGCTAGCGGGAGTTGGTACAATGAGCAGTTCTTC.